This record looks at one TCR beta chain sequence and its context. Original data processing: Reference gene primer amplification in the assay estimated nucleated cell counts. Profiling relied on immunoSEQ multiplex PCR, and the TCRdb table lists in-frame clones only, not all of them. V and J calls and clone size are as listed in that table; D and trimming were resolved from the DNA. In the table there are tens of thousands of clones, about 85% of which are singletons. This entry is derived from a study of blood T cell repertoires in COVID-19. Sequenced sample: peripheral blood. The source of this sequence is a male donor with acute or convalescent COVID-19.

CDR3 residues: CASSRSDSLSGNTIYF. The CDR3 DNA sequence: TGCGCCAGCAGCCGCTCGGACAGCCTCTCTGGAAACACCATATATTTT. V gene TRBV5-1 combines with J gene TRBJ1-3; D is perhaps TRBD1 (6 bases). V lost 4 bases, J lost 0 bases, and 14 bases lay in between. Germline-derived CDR1 and CDR2 are SGHRS and YFSETQ. The length of the CDR3 is 16 residues.